This T cell receptor (beta chain) is drawn from a study of cytomegalovirus exposure and HLA in healthy donors (dated by TCRdb to about 2017). Context from the whole study: According to an earlier analysis of 587 of the donors, some 180 million T cells yielded over 100 million unique TCR beta sequences and 276 Gb of sequence data. An early release that covered 640 HLA-typed donors contained about 300 gigabases of sequencing data and approximately 85 million unique TCR sequences. Of the 300 to 500 genotyped donors, 65% to 90% were placed in the genetic ancestry cluster associated with self-reported Caucasian donors. The study aimed to test whether signatures of past pathogen exposure could be identified by cataloging public T cell receptors. The study used immunosequencing to profile the T cell repertoires of more than 650 subjects and linked those repertoires to cytomegalovirus serostatus. Along with the approximately 620-subject first cohort, a separate validation cohort of roughly 110 different subjects was used. High-throughput TCR immunosequencing, statistical association of individual TCRs with disease status, and machine learning were combined to predict cytomegalovirus infection status. A later analysis re-analyzed previously published TCR beta repertoires from 650 to 800 donors and added high-resolution HLA genotyping to study TCR occurrence patterns. The later analysis used no new phenotypic data to find candidate immune exposures, relying instead on TCR beta sequences and their occurrence across donors. An earlier analysis of some 500 of the donors used high-throughput TCR beta sequencing to judge whether each TCR beta V gene segment behaved as functional or pseudogenic. Alongside the repertoire data, information on donor age, sex, ethnicity and CMV serostatus was compiled. In a later genetic analysis, genome-wide SNP genotypes for about 55% of the roughly 700 donors were used, and that subset was treated as a discovery cohort. Every repertoire in the discovery cohort had been generated on one and the same sequencing platform. HLA typing included class I and class II loci at four-digit resolution. The number of typed donors differed by locus: about 620-640 for A, B, C, DRB1 and DQB1; some 500 for DQA1; over 600 for DPA1; and some 450 for DPB1. Roughly five DR-DQ haplotypes were treated as single units for association and clustering because of strong linkage in the cohort. On average, around 240,000 unique TCR beta nucleotide sequences were sequenced per donor among 398 genotyped donors of the cohort, with roughly 19% of those sequences being non-productive.

The library was prepared using the immunoSEQ multiplex PCR assay. For the multiplex PCR, a mixture combining 60 forward primers for TCR Vbeta segments and 13 reverse primers for TCR Jbeta segments was used. The CDR3 region of rearranged TCR beta genes was amplified from genomic DNA with a multiplex PCR assay. Amplified TCR beta libraries were sequenced as 87-base-pair reads on the Illumina HiSeq System. Processing in the source paper ran as follows. Across the 670 or so repertoires, a later analysis counted 80 million or so unique TCR beta chains, around 11 million of which were shared by at least two donors. A nearest-neighbor algorithm error-corrected the raw reads and collapsed the reads into unique sequences, merging closely related sequences to remove PCR and sequencing errors. To assign V, D and J gene segments, CDR3 sequences were aligned to IMGT reference sequences. For a sequence to be retained, at least a six-nucleotide match to both a V gene segment and a J gene segment was required. Rearrangements were called productive when the CDR3 lacked stop codons and stayed in frame with V and J; all others were non-productive. CDR3 was defined according to IMGT convention as the region running from the second conserved V-encoded cysteine to the conserved J-encoded phenylalanine. The earlier analysis of 587 of the donors excluded sequences that lacked an unambiguous match to a single V gene segment. An earlier analysis of 587 of the donors classified V segments as functional when productive rearrangements were above 56.7% and as segregating when the standard deviation between donors was above 5%. A statistical classification framework was developed to diagnose cytomegalovirus status using the catalog of TCR beta chain sequences. A later analysis assigned V and J genes by comparing TCR nucleotide sequences with IMGT/GENE-DB human TR gene sequences. Using the TCRdist pipeline, a later analysis assigned CDR3 sequences along with most-parsimonious VDJ recombination scenarios. In a later analysis, every TCR beta chain was defined by the combination of its CDR3 amino acid sequence and its V-gene family, and reads without a unique V-gene family were dropped. A later analysis removed roughly 590 highly shared, low-generation-probability nucleotide sequences to deal with suspected cross-contamination and a sequencing artifact. A later analysis calculated a clonal expansion index for each public chain from normalized within-repertoire ranks of inferred template counts. In a later analysis, generation probabilities were computed using a VDJ recombination model fitted to out-of-frame rearrangements, and the results were checked against IGoR. In a later analysis, hypergeometric tests were used to score TCR-TCR, TCR-HLA and TCR-CMV co-occurrence, with a repertoire-size bias correction applied to TCR pairs. A later analysis estimated false discovery rates by permuting HLA or CMV assignments 20 times. In a later analysis, co-occurring TCRs were grouped with DBSCAN, and TCRdist sequence similarity was added when clustering was performed within HLA-allele-positive subsets. Repertoires with fewer than 30,000 or more than 120,000 public chains, plus five repertoires with anomalous nucleotide sharing, were excluded from co-occurrence clustering. The table was pulled from immuneACCESS by TCRdb, which kept in-frame rearrangements only. Such tables lose some clones; where checked, under half of the loss comes from unresolved V genes, and the rest has no known cause. D and trimming come from the DNA, and the V and J calls and clone size come from that table. The sample table contains about 76,000 clones; only one count was recorded for 81% of them. Together, the top ten hold under 2% of the sample.

The cohort consisted of 670 or so healthy bone marrow donors. Cohort members were all nominally healthy when sampled, although unrecorded immune exposures were likely present. The donor was CMV seronegative and was included in the group of a few hundred seronegative cohort members. Every donor gave a peripheral blood sample, and the peripheral blood mononuclear cells from that sample were used for TCR beta sequencing. Genomic DNA extraction from the blood cell samples was performed with the Qiagen DNeasy Blood Extraction Kit. This clone occurred once. Its cognate antigen has yet to be identified. No per-base quality is available; no much larger clone lies one base away. Inclusive of the bounding cysteine and phenylalanine, the CDR3 is 14 residues long. Only CDR3 DNA remains: 42 bases, in frame from the first base. V is shortened by 1 base, J by 9 bases, and the region joining them spans 16 bases. Looking up the germline V gene yields CDR1 SQVTM and CDR2 ANQGSEA.

The full study reports these points: Correlated functional status among segregating V segments might be attributable to linkage disequilibrium, but an unknown experimental factor could not be ruled out. A cluster of highly shared sequence variants was judged likely to represent a technical artifact of the sequencing pipeline. Strong co-occurrence of HLA alleles, especially DR and DQ, made assigning TCR associations to individual alleles difficult. Most CMV-associated TCR beta chains appeared to be HLA-restricted in a later analysis, and the HLA associations seemed to be driven largely by CMV exposure. Some IMGT-functional V segments, including TRBV6-2 and TRBV6-3, could not be distinguished by the 87-base-pair reads and were therefore excluded. According to the authors, the approach could potentially be generalized to other disease states and immunological phenotypes. In a later analysis, HLA-associated TCR beta chains were found to be more clonally expanded and to have lower generation probabilities than equally common non-associated chains. Specific HLA alleles were associated with 15,000 to 20,000 TCR beta sequences at a false discovery rate of 0.05 in a later analysis. The presence/absence analyses assumed that sequencing depth was roughly uniform across donors, and that assumption may not be true. Because HLA typing was missing for some donors at each locus, association tests included only the typed subset. V-gene and J-gene trimming of TCR beta chains was associated with a missense DCLRE1C variant in a later genetic analysis, and the association was replicated in an independent cohort. In an earlier analysis of approximately 600 of the donors, most TCR beta V segments were observed in productive rearrangements about 90% or about 30% of the time, broadly matching IMGT annotations. In both the original and validation cohorts, the classifier was reported to diagnose cytomegalovirus status with high specificity and sensitivity. Only TCR beta chains were sequenced in this cohort, and the absence of alpha or paired-chain data limited detectable features. CMV serostatus was the only immune exposure information available for the cohort. Compared with the roughly 720-donor mean, donors in an Asian-associated ancestry cluster had fewer N-insertions in productive TCRs, according to a later genetic analysis. According to a later analysis, parvovirus B19, influenza, CMV and Epstein-Barr virus appeared linked to several top co-occurrence clusters. A total of some 180 TCR beta chains were listed by the study as associated with cytomegalovirus. In a later analysis, TCR association rates were found to vary across HLA loci, with the most associated TCRs seen for DRB1 alleles and the fewest for HLA-C alleles. A further reported finding was that TCR beta sequences accurately predicted the HLA-A and HLA-B alleles for most subjects in the first cohort. Most TCR sequences were seen in very few donors, while some public TCRs were found in many individuals. Because counts were too low, some 17 rarely observed V segments, including chromosome 9 orphons, were excluded from the earlier analysis of 587 of the donors. In vitro tests confirmed that a few of the cytomegalovirus-associated TCR beta chains recognize cytomegalovirus antigens.

This receptor was obtained from a woman aged 25 to 39 in good health and CMV-seronegative. The chain uses TRBV29-1 and TRBJ2-1, and perhaps TRBD2 as D gene, on 6 matching bases. Sequenced: PBMCs. The DNA sequence is TGCAGCGTTGAAGCTGCGGGACCAGGAGGTGAGCAGTTCTTC. Translated, this is CSVEAAGPGGEQFF.